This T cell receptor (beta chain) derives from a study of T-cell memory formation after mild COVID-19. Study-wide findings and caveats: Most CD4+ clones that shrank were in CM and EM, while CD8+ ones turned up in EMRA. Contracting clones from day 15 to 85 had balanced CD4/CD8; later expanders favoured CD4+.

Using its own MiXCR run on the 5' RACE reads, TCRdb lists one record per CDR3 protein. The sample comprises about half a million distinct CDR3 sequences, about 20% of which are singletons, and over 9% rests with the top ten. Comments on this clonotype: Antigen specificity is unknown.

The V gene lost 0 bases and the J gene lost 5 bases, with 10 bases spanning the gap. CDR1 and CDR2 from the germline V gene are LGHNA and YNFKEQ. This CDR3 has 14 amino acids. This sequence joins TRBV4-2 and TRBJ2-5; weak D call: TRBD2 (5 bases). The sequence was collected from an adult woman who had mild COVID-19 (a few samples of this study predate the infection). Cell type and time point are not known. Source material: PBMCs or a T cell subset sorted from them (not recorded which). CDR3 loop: CASSQDPLVETQYF. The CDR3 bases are TGTGCCAGCAGCCAAGATCCACTAGTTGAGACCCAGTACTTC.